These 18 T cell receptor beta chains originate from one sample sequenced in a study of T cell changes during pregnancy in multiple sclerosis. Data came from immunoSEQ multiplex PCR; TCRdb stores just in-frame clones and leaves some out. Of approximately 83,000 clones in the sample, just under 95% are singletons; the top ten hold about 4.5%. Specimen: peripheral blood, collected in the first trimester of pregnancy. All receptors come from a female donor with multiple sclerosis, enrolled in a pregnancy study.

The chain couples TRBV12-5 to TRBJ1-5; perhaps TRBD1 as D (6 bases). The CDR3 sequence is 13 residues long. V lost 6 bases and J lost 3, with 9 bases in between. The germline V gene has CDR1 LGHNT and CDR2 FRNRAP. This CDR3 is CASGQGYNQPQHF. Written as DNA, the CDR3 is TGTGCTAGTGGACAGGGATACAATCAGCCCCAGCATTTT.

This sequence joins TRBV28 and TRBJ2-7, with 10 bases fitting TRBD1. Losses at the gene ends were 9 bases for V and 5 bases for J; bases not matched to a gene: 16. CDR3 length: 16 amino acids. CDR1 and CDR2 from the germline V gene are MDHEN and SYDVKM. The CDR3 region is CASLSPPGQGKNEQYF. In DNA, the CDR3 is TGTGCCAGTTTAAGCCCCCCGGGACAGGGGAAGAACGAGCAGTACTTC.

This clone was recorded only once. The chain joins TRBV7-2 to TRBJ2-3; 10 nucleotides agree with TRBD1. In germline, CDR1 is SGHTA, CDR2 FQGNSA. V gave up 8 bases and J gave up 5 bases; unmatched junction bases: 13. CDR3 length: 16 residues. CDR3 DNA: TGTGCCAGCGACGGTCTTGGGACAGGGGTGTTAGATACGCAGTATTTT. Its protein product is CASDGLGTGVLDTQYF.

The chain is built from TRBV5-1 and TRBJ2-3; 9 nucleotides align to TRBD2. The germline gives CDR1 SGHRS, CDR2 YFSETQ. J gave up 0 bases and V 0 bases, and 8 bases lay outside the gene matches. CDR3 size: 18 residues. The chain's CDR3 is CASSLVGLAGRSTDTQYF. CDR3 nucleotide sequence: TGCGCCAGCAGCTTGGTCGGCCTAGCGGGGAGAAGCACAGATACGCAGTATTTT.

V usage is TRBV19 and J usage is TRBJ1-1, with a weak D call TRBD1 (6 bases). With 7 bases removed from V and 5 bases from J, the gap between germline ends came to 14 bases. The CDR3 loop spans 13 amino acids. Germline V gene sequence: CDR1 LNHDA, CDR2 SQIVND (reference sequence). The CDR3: CASTPTRGTEAFF. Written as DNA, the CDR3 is TGTGCCAGTACCCCTACTAGGGGGACTGAAGCTTTCTTT.

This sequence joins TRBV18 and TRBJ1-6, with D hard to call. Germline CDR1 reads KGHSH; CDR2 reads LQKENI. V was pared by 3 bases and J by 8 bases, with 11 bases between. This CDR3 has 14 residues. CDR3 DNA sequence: TGTGCCAGCTCACCGCGCGATAATGATTCACCCCTCCACTTT. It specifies CASSPRDNDSPLHF. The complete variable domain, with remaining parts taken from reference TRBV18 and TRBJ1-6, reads NAGVMQNPRHLVRRRGQEARLRCSPMKGHSHVYWYRQLPEEGLKFMVYLQKENIIDESGMPKERFSAEFPKEGPSILRIQQVVRGDSAAYFCASSPRDNDSPLHFGNGTRLTVT.

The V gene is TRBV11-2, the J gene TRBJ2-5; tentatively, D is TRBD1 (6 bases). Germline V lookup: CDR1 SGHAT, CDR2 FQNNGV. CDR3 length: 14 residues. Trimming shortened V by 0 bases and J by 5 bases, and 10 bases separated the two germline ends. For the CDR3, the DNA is TGTGCCAGCAGCTTAGATGTGGGGGCGGAGACCCAGTACTTC. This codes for CASSLDVGAETQYF.

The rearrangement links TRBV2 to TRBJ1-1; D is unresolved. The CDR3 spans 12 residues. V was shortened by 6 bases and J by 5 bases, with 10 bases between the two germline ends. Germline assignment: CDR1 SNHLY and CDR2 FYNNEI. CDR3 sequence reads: CASRTPGTEAFF. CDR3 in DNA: TGTGCCAGCAGGACGCCGGGAACTGAAGCTTTCTTT.

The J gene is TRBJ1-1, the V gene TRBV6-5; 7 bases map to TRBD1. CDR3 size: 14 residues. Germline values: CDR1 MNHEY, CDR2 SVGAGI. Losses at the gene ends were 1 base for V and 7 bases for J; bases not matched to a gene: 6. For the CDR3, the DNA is TGTGCCAGCAGTTACTTGACAGGGTCGGGTGAAGCTTTCTTT. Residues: CASSYLTGSGEAFF.

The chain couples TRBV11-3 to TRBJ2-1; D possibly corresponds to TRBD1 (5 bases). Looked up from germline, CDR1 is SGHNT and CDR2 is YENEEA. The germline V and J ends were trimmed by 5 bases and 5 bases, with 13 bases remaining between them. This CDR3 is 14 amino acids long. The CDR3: CASSQGPVNNEQFF. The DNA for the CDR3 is TGTGCCAGCAGCCAGGGCCCCGTGAACAATGAGCAGTTCTTC.

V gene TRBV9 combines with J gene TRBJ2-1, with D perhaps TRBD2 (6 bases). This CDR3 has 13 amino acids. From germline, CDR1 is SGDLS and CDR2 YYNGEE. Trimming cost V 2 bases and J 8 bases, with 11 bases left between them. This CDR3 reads CASSVVGEDEQFF. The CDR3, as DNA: TGTGCCAGCAGCGTTGTAGGGGAGGATGAGCAGTTCTTC.

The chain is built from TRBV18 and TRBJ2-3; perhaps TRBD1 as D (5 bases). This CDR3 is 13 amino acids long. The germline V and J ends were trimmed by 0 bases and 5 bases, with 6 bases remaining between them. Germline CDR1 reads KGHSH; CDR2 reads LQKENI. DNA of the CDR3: TGTGCCAGCTCACCACCGACAGTAGATACGCAGTATTTT. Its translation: CASSPPTVDTQYF.

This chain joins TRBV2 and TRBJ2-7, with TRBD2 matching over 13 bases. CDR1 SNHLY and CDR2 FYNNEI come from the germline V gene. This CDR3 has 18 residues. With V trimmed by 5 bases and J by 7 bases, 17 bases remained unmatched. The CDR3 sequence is CASSYPRTSGGPGREQYF. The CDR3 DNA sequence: TGTGCCAGCAGTTACCCGCGGACTAGCGGGGGCCCCGGACGGGAGCAGTACTTC.

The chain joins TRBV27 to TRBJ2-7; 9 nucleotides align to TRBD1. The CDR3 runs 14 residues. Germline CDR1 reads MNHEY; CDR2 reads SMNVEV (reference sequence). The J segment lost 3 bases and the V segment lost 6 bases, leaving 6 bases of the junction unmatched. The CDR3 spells CASSPGTGYYEQYF. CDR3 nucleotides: TGTGCCAGCAGCCCCGGGACAGGGTACTACGAGCAGTACTTC.

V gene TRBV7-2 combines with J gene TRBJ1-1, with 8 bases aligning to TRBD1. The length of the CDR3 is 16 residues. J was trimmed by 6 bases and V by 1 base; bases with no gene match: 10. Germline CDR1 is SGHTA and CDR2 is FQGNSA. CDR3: CASSLGQGPLGAEAFF. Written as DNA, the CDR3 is TGTGCCAGCAGCTTAGGACAGGGGCCACTGGGGGCTGAAGCTTTCTTT.

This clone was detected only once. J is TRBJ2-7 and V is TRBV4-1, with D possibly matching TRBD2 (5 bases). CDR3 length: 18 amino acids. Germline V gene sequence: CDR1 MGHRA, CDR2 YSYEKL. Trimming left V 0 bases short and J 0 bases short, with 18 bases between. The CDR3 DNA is TGCGCCAGCAGCCAAGAACGGGGATTCCTAGGAAACTCCTACGAGCAGTACTTC. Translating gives CASSQERGFLGNSYEQYF.

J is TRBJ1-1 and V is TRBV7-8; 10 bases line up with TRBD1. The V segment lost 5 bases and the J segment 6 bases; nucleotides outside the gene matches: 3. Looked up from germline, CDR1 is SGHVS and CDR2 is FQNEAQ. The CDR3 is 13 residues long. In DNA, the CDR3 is TGTGCCAGCAGCCTAGGGACAGGGGCTGAAGCTTTCTTT. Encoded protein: CASSLGTGAEAFF.

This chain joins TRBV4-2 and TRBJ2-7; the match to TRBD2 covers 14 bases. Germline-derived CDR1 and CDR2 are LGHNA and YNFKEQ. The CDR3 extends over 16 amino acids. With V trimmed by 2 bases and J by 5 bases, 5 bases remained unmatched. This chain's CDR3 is CASSQPGTSGGDEQYF. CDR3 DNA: TGTGCCAGCAGCCAACCCGGGACTAGCGGGGGTGACGAGCAGTACTTC.